This TCR beta chain was captured by sequencing in a study of response to subunit inactivated influenza vaccine listed by TCRdb under 2018. Turning to the overall study: The study used deep quantitative T cell receptor repertoire profiling to track responses to a trivalent subunit inactivated influenza vaccine.

What the authors observed across the whole study: The authors suggested that each seasonal influenza vaccination may recruit only a limited number of new T cells.

For this clonotype: Its binding antigen is unknown. The input lacks base qualities; no much larger clone sits a single base away.

Receptor libraries were prepared by RT-PCR. Reads for this sample came from an Illumina HiSeq 2500. In-frame beta chains were kept once TCRdb had trimmed the public reads at Q25 with fastp and called clones with MiXCR. Merged by CDR3 protein, the rows form single entries marked with the most common genes and DNA. This sample holds more than 450,000 distinct CDR3 sequences; about 11% were observed only once. The ten largest make up approximately 10% of the sample. The germline V gene (reference sequence) yields MNHEY for CDR1 and SMNVEV for CDR2. The CDR3 runs 13 residues from the cysteine to the phenylalanine. Just CDR3 DNA is preserved here, 39 bases in frame from base 1. Trimming at the junction amounts to 2 bases on V and 3 bases on J, and the germline ends lie 8 bases apart.

This clonotype was obtained from a man in his forties or fifties who received an inactivated influenza vaccine. Donor details come from another sample of the same person, matched by shared clones. The starting material was PBMCs from blood, obtained on the day of vaccination. This chain is built from TRBV27 and TRBJ2-7, with no confidently assigned D gene. The DNA reads TGTGCCAGCAGTTTAGTGAAAAACTACGAGCAGTACTTC. The resulting protein is CASSLVKNYEQYF.